This TCR beta chain was captured by sequencing in a study of beta chain features in type 1 diabetes (dated by TCRdb to 2016 to 2018). For context, the study as a whole: Mean age, gender distribution, total cell number and subset yield did not differ between patients and healthy donors. A total of approximately 100 million sorted cells were examined across all samples, and the number of cells per subset was strongly correlated with RNA yield. Regulatory and stem cell-like memory subsets were obtained from only 8 patients and about 8 healthy donors, while naive and central memory subsets were obtained from all 28 donors. In the study, TCRB repertoires of sorted circulating CD4+ T cell subsets from recently diagnosed type 1 diabetes patients were compared with those of matched healthy donors. What the research found in general, with its limitations: Patients with type 1 diabetes made fewer insertions and deleted more nucleotides at VDJ recombination sites, implying thymic rearrangement abnormalities. Shorter templates might be favored by PCR, yet because patient and control samples were amplified and corrected together, any such skew would affect both groups equally. A moderate but significant shortening of TCRB CDR3 length was observed in type 1 diabetes patients in all four CD4+ subsets. The naive, central memory and regulatory TCRB repertoires appeared to resemble one another more closely among patients than among healthy donors. HLA sub-analyses involved small numbers of individuals, so any influence of HLA type on TCRB rearrangement remained unresolved. Sequencing cDNA rather than genomic DNA could over-represent highly expressing activated cells, although activation and CD3 levels did not differ between groups.

Each donor gave one peripheral blood draw, averaging approximately 120 mL, which was collected into heparinised tubes. Naive, central memory, regulatory and stem cell-like memory CD4+ T cells were sorted on a BD FACSAria II using a panel including CD45RO, CCR7, CD25, CD127, CD95 and CD27. Purity was above 95% for every sorted population. Right away, PBMCs were isolated by Lymphoprep density gradient centrifugation and were stained directly, with no culture step. To minimize batch effects, samples were stained and sorted in pairs, one healthy donor with one patient per experiment. Notes on this clone: Its antigen is currently not known. Per-base qualities were not stored, and no clone one base away is much larger.

The entire amount of isolated RNA was reverse transcribed using the High Capacity cDNA Reverse Transcription Kit, so the sequenced TCRB transcripts were expressed ones. Deep immunoSEQ sequencing was applied to naive, central memory and regulatory T cell samples, giving an average of roughly 3.6 million total reads per sample. After sorted cells were lysed in RLT buffer, RNA was extracted with DNase-treated RNeasy Micro or Mini kits, with the choice depending on cell number. To prevent cross-contamination, each cell subset was processed individually, whereas patient and healthy donor samples were processed jointly. TCRB sequences were amplified from cDNA with the immunoSEQ multiplex PCR, producing 87-bp fragments spanning the CDR3 region. Sequencing of the amplicons was performed on the Illumina HiSeq platform. Concerning the study's data processing: PCR bias was corrected computationally using synthetic template baselines, and reads within Hamming distance 2 were collapsed, with unmergeable singletons discarded. Reads were aligned against IMGT to assign V, D and J genes, CDR3 length and insertions or deletions at six rearrangement sites. Within each subset, clonotype counts were normalized to sorted cell number, and only after that were true diversity and Gini coefficients computed with the tcR R package. The overlap coefficient, calculated on TCRB nucleotide sequences, was used to measure repertoire sharing. As stored in TCRdb, this immuneACCESS dataset retains in-frame rearrangements with V and J assigned. A fraction of the clones does not appear; measured against another copy, unresolved V genes explain less than half of the discrepancy, and the remainder lacks a known reason. Clonal size and the V and J genes are those of that table, whereas D and trimming came from the DNA. This sample is represented by 150,000 to 180,000 clones; approximately 8.1% of them were singletons. The biggest ten clones account for 0.5% to 0.65% of the sample.

From a lookup of the germline V gene, CDR1 and CDR2 are MDHEN and SYDVKM. Including the terminal cysteine and phenylalanine, the CDR3 comprises 15 residues. Just the 45-base CDR3 DNA is kept, in frame starting at base 1. V loses 5 bases at its end and J loses 5 bases; junction bases beyond the gene matches: 8. The sequence is built from TRBV28 and TRBJ2-7; 11 middle bases align to TRBD1. The sample comprised central memory CD4+ T cells from blood. This sequence was found in a man between 18 and 29 years old in good health. In nucleotide form, the sequence is TGTGCCAGCAGTCCCGGGGACAGGGGGAGCCACGAGCAGTACTTC. Translated, it reads CASSPGDRGSHEQYF.